This entry lists 11 T cell receptor beta chains sequenced from one sample in a study of PD-L1 blockade in urothelial cancer. Sequenced by immunoSEQ multiplex PCR; TCRdb stores in-frame clones only, minus some. The table lists 35,000 to 45,000 clones, roughly four fifths of them singletons. The sample in question was PBMCs, obtained around atezolizumab (anti-PD-L1) treatment. Source of these receptors: a man aged 65 to 79 with urothelial cancer.

V is TRBV5-1 and J is TRBJ2-1; 11 bases are a match to TRBD1. V shed 0 bases, J shed 6 bases, and the junction held 2 bases outside the gene matches. CDR1 and CDR2 (germline): SGHRS, YFSETQ. CDR3 length equals 15 residues. CDR3 in amino acids: CASSLAGTGGNEQFF. In nucleotides, the CDR3 is TGCGCCAGCAGCTTGGCCGGGACAGGGGGCAATGAGCAGTTCTTC.

The chain links TRBV4-1 to TRBJ2-7; 9 bases agree with TRBD1. The ends lost 3 bases at V and 5 bases at J; junction bases unmatched: 14. This CDR3 spans 17 amino acids. The germline gives CDR1 MGHRA, CDR2 YSYEKL. CDR3 sequence (DNA): TGCGCCAGCAGCCATAGCCGGGACAGGGTCTATCGGGACGAGCAGTACTTC. Translating gives CASSHSRDRVYRDEQYF.

This chain links TRBV7-8 with TRBJ2-1; tentatively, D is TRBD2 (6 bases). Germline V CDR1 and CDR2: SGHVS, FQNEAQ. The CDR3 sequence is 13 residues long. V was cut by 3 bases and J by 4 bases, with 7 bases left in between. The DNA of the CDR3 is TGTGCCAGCAGCTTCGGACTATACAATGAGCAGTTCTTC. It is translated as CASSFGLYNEQFF. The full variable domain, rest sourced from reference TRBV7-8 and TRBJ2-1, is GAGVSQSPRYKVAKRGQDVALRCDPISGHVSLFWYQQALGQGPEFLTYFQNEAQLDKSGLPSDRFFAERPEGSVSTLKIQRTQQEDSAVYLCASSFGLYNEQFFGPGTRLTVL.

The J gene is TRBJ2-1, the V gene TRBV7-2; TRBD2 is a possible D gene (6 bases). Germline lookup yields CDR1 SGHTA and CDR2 FQGNSA. This CDR3 region has 15 residues. Trimming stripped 1 base from V and 5 bases from J, with 12 bases between. The CDR3 region is CASSLDSGSHNEQFF. CDR3 coding DNA: TGTGCCAGCAGCTTAGACAGCGGGTCCCACAATGAGCAGTTCTTC.

The sample holds one count of this clone. The J gene is TRBJ1-2, the V gene TRBV4-2; weak D call: TRBD1 (5 bases). The ends were cut back, 2 bases at V and 0 bases at J, with 13 bases in the middle. Germline loops: CDR1 LGHNA, CDR2 YNFKEQ. The CDR3 consists of 16 residues. DNA for the CDR3: TGTGCCAGCAGCCAACCCAACGACAGAACTAACTATGGCTACACCTTC. Residues: CASSQPNDRTNYGYTF.

This chain connects TRBV5-1 to TRBJ2-7, with a tentative D call TRBD1 (5 bases). In germline, CDR1 is SGHRS, CDR2 YFSETQ. The CDR3 is 14 amino acids. V lost 0 bases to trimming and J lost 4 bases, with 11 bases between them. The CDR3 is CASSLEGYGYEQYF. In DNA form, the CDR3 reads TGCGCCAGCAGCTTGGAGGGGTACGGGTACGAGCAGTACTTC.

The rearrangement uses TRBV4-3 and TRBJ2-1; possible D gene TRBD2, 6 bases. Germline V CDR1 and CDR2: LGHNA, YSLEER. The CDR3 length is 15 residues. V lost 7 bases to trimming and J lost 1 base, with 14 bases between them. The CDR3 bases are TGCGCCAGCACCGAGGGGACTGTTTCCTACAATGAGCAGTTCTTC. Protein sequence: CASTEGTVSYNEQFF.

This chain connects TRBV6-6 to TRBJ2-3, with D maybe TRBD2 (6 bases). The CDR3 loop spans 13 amino acids. Trimming left V 5 bases short and J 6 bases short, with 12 bases between. CDR1 is MNHNY and CDR2 is SVGAGI in the germline V gene (reference sequence). Here the CDR3 reads CASSVTSLDTQYF. The DNA for the CDR3 is TGTGCCAGCAGTGTGACTAGTCTCGATACGCAGTATTTT.

This chain links TRBV11-2 with TRBJ2-5, with TRBD2 matching over 7 bases. The V segment lost 1 base and the J segment 4 bases; nucleotides outside the gene matches: 9. Germline CDR1 and CDR2: SGHAT and FQNNGV. This CDR3 region has 16 residues. The CDR3, as DNA: TGTGCCAGCAGCTTAGGCGGGGAGGGACCTCCAGAGACCCAGTACTTC. It is translated as CASSLGGEGPPETQYF. The full variable domain, rest sourced from reference TRBV11-2 and TRBJ2-5, is EAGVAQSPRYKIIEKRQSVAFWCNPISGHATLYWYQQILGQGPKLLIQFQNNGVVDDSQLPKDRFSAERLKGVDSTLKIQPAKLEDSAVYLCASSLGGEGPPETQYFGPGTRLLVL.

The chain joins TRBV11-3 to TRBJ1-1; D call uncertain. The CDR3 contains 12 residues. Germline V CDR1 and CDR2: SGHNT, YENEEA. Deletions cut 1 base from V and 7 bases from J, with 7 bases between. The CDR3 reads CASSLGSLEAFF. The CDR3 DNA reads TGTGCCAGCAGCTTAGGGAGCCTTGAAGCTTTCTTT. The full variable domain, rest sourced from reference TRBV11-3 and TRBJ1-1, is EAGVVQSPRYKIIEKKQPVAFWCNPISGHNTLYWYLQNLGQGPELLIRYENEEAVDDSQLPKDRFSAERLKGVDSTLKIQPAELGDSAVYLCASSLGSLEAFFGQGTRLTVV.

The chain is built from TRBV29-1 and TRBJ1-1; possible D gene TRBD1, 6 bases. In germline, CDR1 is SQVTM, CDR2 ANQGSEA. Trimming shortened V by 3 bases and J by 5 bases, and 19 bases separated the two germline ends. CDR3 length: 15 residues. The CDR3 loop reads CSVEDLRGGGTEAFF. CDR3 coding DNA: TGCAGCGTTGAGGACTTGAGGGGGGGAGGTACTGAAGCTTTCTTT.